One and the same sample provided the 16 T cell receptor beta chains below, sequenced in a study of T cells after yellow fever vaccination. TCRdb analysed the 5' RACE reads with MiXCR anew, one entry per CDR3 protein. The table lists about 340,000 distinct CDR3 sequences, 12% of them singletons. Material: CD4+ T cells sorted from PBMCs, obtained 15 days after the yellow fever booster vaccination. The receptor source for this set is a man between 18 and 29 years old who received the YFV17D yellow fever vaccine.

This clonotype has a single count. V is TRBV6-2 or TRBV6-3 and J is TRBJ2-1; weak D call: TRBD2 (5 bases). Germline V gives CDR1 MNHEY, CDR2 SVGEGT. There are 13 residues in the CDR3. Trimming stripped 3 bases from V and 12 bases from J, with 15 bases between. CDR3 sequence (DNA): TGTGCCAGCAGTTATGACTCGCTGGGGAGGCAGTTCTTC. Encoded protein: CASSYDSLGRQFF.

The chain uses TRBV5-6 and TRBJ1-1; the match to TRBD1 covers 10 bases. The CDR3 covers 14 residues. In germline, CDR1 is SGHDT, CDR2 YYEEEE. Trimming removed 0 bases from V and 8 bases from J; junction bases left unmatched: 4. In nucleotides, the CDR3 is TGTGCCAGCAGCTTGGTAGGGACAGGGGAAGAAGCTTTCTTT. Translated: CASSLVGTGEEAFF.

The chain combines TRBV9 with TRBJ2-7; D uncertain. V lost 0 bases, J lost 7 bases, and 11 bases lay in between. CDR3 size: 13 residues. CDR1 is SGDLS and CDR2 is YYNGEE in the germline V gene. CDR3 nucleotide sequence: TGTGCCAGCAGCGTAGATCTCTGGAGTGAGCAGTACTTC. Translating it yields CASSVDLWSEQYF. Complete variable domain (other parts from reference TRBV9 and TRBJ2-7): DSGVTQTPKHLITATGQRVTLRCSPRSGDLSVYWYQQSLDQGLQFLIQYYNGEERAKGNILERFSAQQFPDLHSELNLSSLELGDSALYFCASSVDLWSEQYFGPGTRLTVT.

The chain recombines TRBV7-2 with TRBJ1-4, with 10 bases identical to TRBD1. J gave up 6 bases and V 5 bases, and 3 bases lay outside the gene matches. Germline lookup yields CDR1 SGHTA and CDR2 FQGNSA. The CDR3 has 14 residues. The CDR3 here is CASSKDRGDEKLFF. Here the CDR3 DNA reads TGTGCCAGCAGCAAGGACAGGGGGGATGAAAAACTGTTTTTT. The whole variable domain, remainder taken from reference TRBV7-2 and TRBJ1-4, is GAGVSQSPSNKVTEKGKDVELRCDPISGHTALYWYRQSLGQGLEFLIYFQGNSAPDKSGLPSDRFSAERTGGSVSTLTIQRTQQEDSAVYLCASSKDRGDEKLFFGSGTQLSVL.

The V call is TRBV4-3, the J call TRBJ2-5; D ambiguous. V was trimmed by 1 base and J by 5 bases, leaving 23 bases between them. CDR1 is LGHNA and CDR2 is YSLEER in the germline V gene. The CDR3 loop spans 18 amino acids. The CDR3, as DNA: TGCGCCAGCAGCCAAGTTTTTATCCGTCCAAGCCGCTCGGAGACCCAGTACTTC. Encoded protein: CASSQVFIRPSRSETQYF.

The rearrangement uses TRBV19 and TRBJ2-3; D unresolved. V gave up 5 bases and J gave up 5 bases, with 14 bases separating them. Per germline, CDR1 LNHDA and CDR2 SQIVND (reference sequence). This CDR3 has 14 residues. The CDR3 region has the DNA TGTGCCAGTAGTCCTCCGGGCCGACGAGATACGCAGTATTTT. Amino acids: CASSPPGRRDTQYF.

This clonotype has only a few counts. The chain employs TRBV10-3 and TRBJ1-5; D call uncertain. Germline CDR1 reads ENHRY; CDR2 reads SYGVKD. V was trimmed by 4 bases and J by 3 bases, leaving 10 bases between them. The CDR3 has 14 amino acids. CDR3 region: CAISAEGLNQPQHF. DNA for the CDR3: TGTGCCATCAGTGCTGAAGGGCTCAATCAGCCCCAGCATTTT.

The CDR3 nucleotides are TGTGCCAGCTCGGGGAGCAGGCCAATTACTGAAGCTTTCTTT. Its protein product is CASSGSRPITEAFF. The chain has TRBV7-2 and TRBJ1-1; D remains ambiguous. Trimming shortened V by 8 bases and J by 5 bases, and 18 bases separated the two germline ends. This CDR3 has 14 residues. The germline V gene has CDR1 SGHTA and CDR2 FQGNSA.

This clonotype was seen a handful of times. V gene TRBV20-1 combines with J gene TRBJ2-1; TRBD2 is a possible D gene (6 bases). Trimming stripped 3 bases from V and 0 bases from J, with 12 bases between. CDR3 length: 15 residues. Germline CDR1 and CDR2: DFQATT and SNEGSKA (reference sequence). CDR3 amino acids: CSASGGRSSYNEQFF. CDR3 DNA sequence: TGCAGTGCTAGTGGGGGGAGGAGCTCCTACAATGAGCAGTTCTTC.

This clonotype was counted a few times. This rearrangement joins TRBV5-1 to TRBJ2-5; D might be TRBD1 (6 bases). The CDR3 sequence is 14 residues long. The germline V and J ends were trimmed by 0 bases and 7 bases, with 13 bases remaining between them. The V gene's germline CDR1 is SGHRS and CDR2 YFSETQ. The CDR3 region is CASSLEGDNGTQYF. Written as DNA, the CDR3 is TGCGCCAGCAGCTTGGAGGGGGATAACGGGACCCAGTACTTC.

The rearrangement uses TRBV20-1 and TRBJ2-5; unclear D gene. This CDR3 is 14 amino acids long. V lost 7 bases, J lost 4 bases, and 19 bases lay in between. Germline CDR1 and CDR2: DFQATT and SNEGSKA (reference sequence). The CDR3 DNA follows: TGCAGTGTTCCGCCACTCGCGGCCCTAGAGACCCAGTACTTC. This codes for CSVPPLAALETQYF.

The J gene is TRBJ1-6, the V gene TRBV27, with 8 positions matching TRBD1. This CDR3 is 14 amino acids long. From germline, CDR1 is MNHEY and CDR2 SMNVEV (reference sequence). The V gene end was trimmed by 5 bases and the J gene end by 10 bases; junction bases not matched to a gene: 7. CDR3 sequence: CASSPRTGWSPLHF. The DNA for the CDR3 is TGTGCCAGCAGTCCCAGGACAGGGTGGTCACCCCTCCACTTT.

The chain recombines TRBV4-3 with TRBJ1-4; D is possibly TRBD1 (6 bases). CDR1 is LGHNA and CDR2 is YSLEER in the germline V gene. CDR3 length equals 17 residues. Trimming removed 0 bases from V and 7 bases from J, with 18 bases in between. The CDR3 DNA sequence: TGCGCCAGCAGCCAAGAGGTTCGGGGGCAAGTGGGTGAAAAACTGTTTTTT. Residues: CASSQEVRGQVGEKLFF.

This clonotype showed up just a few times. The rearrangement joins TRBV2 to TRBJ2-5, with 10 bases aligning to TRBD2. The CDR3 consists of 14 residues. Looked up from germline, CDR1 is SNHLY and CDR2 is FYNNEI. J lost 4 bases, V lost 2 bases, and 1 base had no gene match. This CDR3 is CASSEQRGGETQYF. The CDR3, as DNA: TGTGCCAGCAGTGAACAGCGGGGGGGAGAGACCCAGTACTTC.

The chain carries TRBV5-1 and TRBJ2-7; maybe TRBD2 (6 bases). The V end lost 4 bases, the J end lost 0 bases, and 14 bases lay between the germline ends. The CDR3 consists of 15 residues. Germline loops: CDR1 SGHRS, CDR2 YFSETQ. As DNA, the CDR3 is TGCGCCAGCAGCCCGGGACTCCTAAACTCCTACGAGCAGTACGTC. Translating it yields CASSPGLLNSYEQYV.

The table lists this clonotype with a few counts. The chain links TRBV12-3 or TRBV12-4 to TRBJ1-5, with 9 bases that match TRBD1. J lost 7 bases, V lost 6 bases, and 7 bases had no gene match. This CDR3 contains 14 residues. CDR3 sequence (DNA): TGTGCCAGCAGCCGTGACAGGGGGGAACAGCCCCAGCATTTT. Protein sequence: CASSRDRGEQPQHF.